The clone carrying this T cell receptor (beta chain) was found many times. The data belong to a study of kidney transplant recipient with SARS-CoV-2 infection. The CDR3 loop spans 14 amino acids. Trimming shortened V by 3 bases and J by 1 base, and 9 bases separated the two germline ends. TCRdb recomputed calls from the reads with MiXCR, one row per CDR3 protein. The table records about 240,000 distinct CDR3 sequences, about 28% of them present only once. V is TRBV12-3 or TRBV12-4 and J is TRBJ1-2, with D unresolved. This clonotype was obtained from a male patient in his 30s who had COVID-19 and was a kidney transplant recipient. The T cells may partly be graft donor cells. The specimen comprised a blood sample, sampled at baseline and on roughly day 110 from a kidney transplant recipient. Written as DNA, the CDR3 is TGTGCCAGCAGTTTCGAGGATGGTAACTATGGCTACACCTTC. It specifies CASSFEDGNYGYTF.